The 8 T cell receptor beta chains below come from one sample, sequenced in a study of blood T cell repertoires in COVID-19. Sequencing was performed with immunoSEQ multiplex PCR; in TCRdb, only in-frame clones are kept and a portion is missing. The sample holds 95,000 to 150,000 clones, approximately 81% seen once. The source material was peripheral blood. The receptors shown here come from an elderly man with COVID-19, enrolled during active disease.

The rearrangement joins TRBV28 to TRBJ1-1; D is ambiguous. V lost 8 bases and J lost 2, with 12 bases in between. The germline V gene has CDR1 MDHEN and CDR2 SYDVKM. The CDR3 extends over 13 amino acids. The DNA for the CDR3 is TGTGCCAGCCTTATTTCGGTTAACACTGAAGCTTTCTTT. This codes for CASLISVNTEAFF.

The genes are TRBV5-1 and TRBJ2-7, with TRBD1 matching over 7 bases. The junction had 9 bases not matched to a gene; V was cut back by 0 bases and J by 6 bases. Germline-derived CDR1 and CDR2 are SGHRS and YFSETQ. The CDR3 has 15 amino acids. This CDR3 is CASSLADRVGAEQYF. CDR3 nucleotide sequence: TGCGCCAGCAGCTTGGCCGACAGGGTGGGGGCCGAGCAGTACTTC.

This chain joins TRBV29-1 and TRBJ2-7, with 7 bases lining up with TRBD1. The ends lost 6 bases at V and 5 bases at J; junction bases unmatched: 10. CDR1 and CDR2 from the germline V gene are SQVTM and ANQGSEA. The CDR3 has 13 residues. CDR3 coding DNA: TGCAGCGTCCGGGACAGCGCTTGGGACGAGCAGTACTTC. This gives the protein CSVRDSAWDEQYF.

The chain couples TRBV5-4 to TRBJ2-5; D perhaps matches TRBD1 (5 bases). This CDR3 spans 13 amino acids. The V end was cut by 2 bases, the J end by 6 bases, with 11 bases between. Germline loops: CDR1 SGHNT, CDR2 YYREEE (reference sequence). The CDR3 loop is CASSLGHLQTQYF. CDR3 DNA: TGTGCCAGCAGCTTAGGACACCTCCAGACCCAGTACTTC.

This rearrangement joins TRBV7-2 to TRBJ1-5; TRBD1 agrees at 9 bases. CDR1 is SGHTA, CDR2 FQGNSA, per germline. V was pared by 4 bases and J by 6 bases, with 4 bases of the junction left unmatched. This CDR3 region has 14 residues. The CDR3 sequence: CASSYGTGSQPQHF. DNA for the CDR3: TGTGCCAGCAGCTACGGGACAGGGAGTCAGCCCCAGCATTTT.

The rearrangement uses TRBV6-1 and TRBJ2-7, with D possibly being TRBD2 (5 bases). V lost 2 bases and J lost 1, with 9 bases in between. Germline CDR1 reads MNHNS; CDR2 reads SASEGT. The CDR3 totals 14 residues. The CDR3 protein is CASSEQLESYEQYF. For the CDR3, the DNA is TGTGCCAGCAGTGAACAACTAGAGTCCTACGAGCAGTACTTC.

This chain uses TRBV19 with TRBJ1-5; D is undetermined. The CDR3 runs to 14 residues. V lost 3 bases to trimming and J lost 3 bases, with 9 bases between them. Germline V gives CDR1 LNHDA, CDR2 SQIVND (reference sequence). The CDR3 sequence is CASSISGPNQPQHF. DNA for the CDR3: TGTGCCAGTAGTATTTCAGGCCCCAATCAGCCCCAGCATTTT.

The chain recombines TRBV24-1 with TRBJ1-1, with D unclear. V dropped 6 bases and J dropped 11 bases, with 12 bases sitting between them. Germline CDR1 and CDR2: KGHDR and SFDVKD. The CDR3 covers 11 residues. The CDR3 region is CATSIGRRAFF. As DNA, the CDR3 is TGTGCCACCAGTATTGGGAGGAGGGCTTTCTTT.